This TCR beta chain was retrieved from a study of cytomegalovirus exposure and HLA in healthy donors. The overall study: Within an early data release were about 80 million unique TCRs drawn from HLA-typed donors.

This PCR relied on a set of 60 Vbeta primers and 13 Jbeta primers. Using immunoSEQ multiplex PCR, the repertoire was profiled, and TCRdb retains in-frame clones only, with some absent. Counted here are about 190,000 clones, around 88% occurring once; the ten biggest clones make up more than 1.5%. The germline V gene encodes CDR1 LNHDA and CDR2 SQIVND (reference sequence). V shed 6 bases and J shed 0 bases, with 9 bases lying between them. The CDR3 is 15 amino acids. In regard to this clone: Its antigen is currently unknown.

Study outcomes and limitations: Altogether, about 160 TCR beta chains were recorded as cytomegalovirus-associated. Data from an earlier analysis indicated that most TCR beta V segments were productive either about 87% or about 30% of the time. Later on, analysis showed that most CMV-associated TCR beta chains appeared to be HLA-restricted.

Sequencing was performed on PBMCs. This clonotype originated in a man aged 40-49 years in good health and CMV-seropositive. The V and J genes are TRBV19 and TRBJ2-6; tentatively, D is TRBD1 (6 bases). Here the CDR3 reads CASRVQGSGANVLTF. The CDR3, as DNA: TGTGCCAGTAGGGTACAGGGCTCTGGGGCCAACGTCCTGACTTTC.